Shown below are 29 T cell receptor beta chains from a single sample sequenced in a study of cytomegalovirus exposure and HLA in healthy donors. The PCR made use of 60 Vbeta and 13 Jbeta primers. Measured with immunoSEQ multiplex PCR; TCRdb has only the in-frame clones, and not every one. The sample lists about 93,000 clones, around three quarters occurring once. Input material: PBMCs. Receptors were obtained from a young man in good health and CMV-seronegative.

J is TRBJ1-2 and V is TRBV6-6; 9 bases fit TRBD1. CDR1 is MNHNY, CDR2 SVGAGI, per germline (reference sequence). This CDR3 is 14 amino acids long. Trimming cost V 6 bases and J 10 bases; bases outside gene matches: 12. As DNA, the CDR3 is TGTGCCAGCAGAGGGCCGGGACAGGGACGGCCCTACACCTTC. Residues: CASRGPGQGRPYTF.

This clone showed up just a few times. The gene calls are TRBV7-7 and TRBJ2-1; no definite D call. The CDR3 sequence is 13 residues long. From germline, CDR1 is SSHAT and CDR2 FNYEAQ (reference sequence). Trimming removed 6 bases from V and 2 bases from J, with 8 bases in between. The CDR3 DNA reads TGTGCCAGCAGTCTAGGCCCCTACAATGAGCAGTTCTTC. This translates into CASSLGPYNEQFF.

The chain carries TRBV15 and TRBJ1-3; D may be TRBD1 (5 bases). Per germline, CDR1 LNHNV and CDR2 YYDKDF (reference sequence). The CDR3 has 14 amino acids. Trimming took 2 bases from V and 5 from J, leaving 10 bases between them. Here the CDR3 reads CATSRTRGRNTIYF. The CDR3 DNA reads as TGTGCCACCAGCAGAACTCGGGGGAGAAACACCATATATTTT. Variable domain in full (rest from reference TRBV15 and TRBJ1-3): DAMVIQNPRYQVTQFGKPVTLSCSQTLNHNVMYWYQQKSSQAPKLLFHYYDKDFNNEADTPDNFQSRRPNTSFCFLDIRSPGLGDTAMYLCATSRTRGRNTIYFGEGSWLTVV.

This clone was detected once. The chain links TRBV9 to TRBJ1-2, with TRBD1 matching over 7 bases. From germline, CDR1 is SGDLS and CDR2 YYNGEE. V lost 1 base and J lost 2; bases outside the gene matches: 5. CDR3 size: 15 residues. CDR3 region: CASSVSGRGNYGYTF. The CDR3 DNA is TGTGCCAGCAGCGTATCAGGCAGGGGGAACTATGGCTACACCTTC. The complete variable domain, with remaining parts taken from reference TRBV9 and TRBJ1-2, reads DSGVTQTPKHLITATGQRVTLRCSPRSGDLSVYWYQQSLDQGLQFLIQYYNGEERAKGNILERFSAQQFPDLHSELNLSSLELGDSALYFCASSVSGRGNYGYTFGSGTRLTVV.

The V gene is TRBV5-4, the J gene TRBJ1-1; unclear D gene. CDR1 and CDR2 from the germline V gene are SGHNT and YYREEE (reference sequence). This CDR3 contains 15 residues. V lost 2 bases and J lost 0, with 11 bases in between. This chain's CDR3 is CASSFGPFVNTEAFF. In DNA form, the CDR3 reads TGTGCCAGCAGCTTCGGTCCTTTCGTGAACACTGAAGCTTTCTTT.

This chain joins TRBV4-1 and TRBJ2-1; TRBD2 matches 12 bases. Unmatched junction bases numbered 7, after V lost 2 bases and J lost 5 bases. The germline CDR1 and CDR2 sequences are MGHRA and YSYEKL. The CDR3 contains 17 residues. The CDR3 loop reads CASSQNPSGGAHNEQFF. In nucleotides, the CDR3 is TGCGCCAGCAGCCAAAACCCTAGCGGGGGGGCCCACAATGAGCAGTTCTTC.

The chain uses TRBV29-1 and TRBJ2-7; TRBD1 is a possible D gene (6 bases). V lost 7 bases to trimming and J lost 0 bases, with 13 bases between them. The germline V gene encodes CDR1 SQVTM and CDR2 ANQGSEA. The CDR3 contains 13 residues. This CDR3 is CSAPQGSSYEQYF. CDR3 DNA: TGCAGCGCCCCGCAGGGGTCCTCCTACGAGCAGTACTTC.

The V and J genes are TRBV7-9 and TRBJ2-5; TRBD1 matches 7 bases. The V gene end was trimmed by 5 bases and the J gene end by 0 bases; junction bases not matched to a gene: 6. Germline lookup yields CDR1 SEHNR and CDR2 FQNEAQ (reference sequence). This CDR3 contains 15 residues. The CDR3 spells CASSPVTGNQETQYF. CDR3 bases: TGTGCCAGCAGCCCAGTGACAGGGAACCAAGAGACCCAGTACTTC.

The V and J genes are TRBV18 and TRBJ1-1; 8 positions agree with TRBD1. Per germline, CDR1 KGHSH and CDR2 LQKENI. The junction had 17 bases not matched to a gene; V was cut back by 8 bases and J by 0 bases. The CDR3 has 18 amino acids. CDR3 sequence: CASQRAGGARGVNTEAFF. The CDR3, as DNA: TGTGCCAGCCAAAGGGCAGGGGGCGCTAGGGGGGTGAACACTGAAGCTTTCTTT.

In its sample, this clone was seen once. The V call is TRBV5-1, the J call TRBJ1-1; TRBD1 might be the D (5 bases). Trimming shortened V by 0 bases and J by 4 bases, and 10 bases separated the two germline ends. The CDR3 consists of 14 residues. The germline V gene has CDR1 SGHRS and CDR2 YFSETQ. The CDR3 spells CASSLAGFATEAFF. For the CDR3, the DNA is TGCGCCAGCAGCTTGGCAGGGTTTGCCACTGAAGCTTTCTTT.

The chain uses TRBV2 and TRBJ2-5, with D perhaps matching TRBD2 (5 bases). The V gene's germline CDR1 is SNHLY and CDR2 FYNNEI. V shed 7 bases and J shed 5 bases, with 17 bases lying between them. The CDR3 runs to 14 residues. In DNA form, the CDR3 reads TGTGCCAGCACCCAGAAAGACCGGAGGGAGACCCAGTACTTC. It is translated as CASTQKDRRETQYF.

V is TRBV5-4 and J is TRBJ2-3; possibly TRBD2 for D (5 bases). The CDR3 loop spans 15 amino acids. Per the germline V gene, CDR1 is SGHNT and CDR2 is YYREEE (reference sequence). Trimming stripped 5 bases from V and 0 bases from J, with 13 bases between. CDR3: CASSPGLTSTDTQYF. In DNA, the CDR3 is TGTGCCAGCAGTCCTGGACTGACTAGCACAGATACGCAGTATTTT.

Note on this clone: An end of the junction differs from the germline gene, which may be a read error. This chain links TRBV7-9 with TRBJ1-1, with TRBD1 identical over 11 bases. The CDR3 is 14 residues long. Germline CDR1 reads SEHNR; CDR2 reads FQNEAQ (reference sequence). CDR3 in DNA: TGTTCCAGCAGCGGGGACAGGGGGGACTCTGAAGCTTTCTTT. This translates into CSSSGDRGDSEAFF.

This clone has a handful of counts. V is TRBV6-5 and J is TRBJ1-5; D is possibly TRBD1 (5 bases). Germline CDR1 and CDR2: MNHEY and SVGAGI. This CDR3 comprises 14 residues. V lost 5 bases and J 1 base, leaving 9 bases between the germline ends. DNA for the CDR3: TGTGCCAGCAGTCGTAGGGGAAGCAATCAGCCCCAGCATTTT. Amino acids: CASSRRGSNQPQHF.

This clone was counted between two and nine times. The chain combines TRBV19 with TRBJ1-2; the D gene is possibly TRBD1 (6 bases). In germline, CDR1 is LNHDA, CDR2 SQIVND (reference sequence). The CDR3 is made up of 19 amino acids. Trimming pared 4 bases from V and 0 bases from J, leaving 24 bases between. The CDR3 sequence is CASSNPSLGRGEANYGYTF. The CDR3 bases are TGTGCCAGTAGTAACCCCTCCCTAGGCAGGGGTGAAGCTAACTATGGCTACACCTTC.

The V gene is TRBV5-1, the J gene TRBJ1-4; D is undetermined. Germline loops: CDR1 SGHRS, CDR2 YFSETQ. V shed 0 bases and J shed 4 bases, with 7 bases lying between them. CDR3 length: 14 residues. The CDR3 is CASSLAAVNEKLFF. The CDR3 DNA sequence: TGCGCCAGCAGCTTGGCCGCGGTTAATGAAAAACTGTTTTTT.

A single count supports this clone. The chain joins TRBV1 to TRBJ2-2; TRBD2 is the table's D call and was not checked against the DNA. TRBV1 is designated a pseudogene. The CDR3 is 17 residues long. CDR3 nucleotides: TGCACCAGCAGCCTCAAGGGTAGCGGGAGGGCCTCCGGGGAGCTGTTTTTT. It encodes CTSSLKGSGRASGELFF.

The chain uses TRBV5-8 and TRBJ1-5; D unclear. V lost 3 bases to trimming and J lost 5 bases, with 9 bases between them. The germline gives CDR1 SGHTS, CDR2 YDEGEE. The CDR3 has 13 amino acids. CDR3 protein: CASSSGQDQPQHF. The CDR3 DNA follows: TGTGCCAGCAGCTCCGGCCAGGATCAGCCCCAGCATTTT.

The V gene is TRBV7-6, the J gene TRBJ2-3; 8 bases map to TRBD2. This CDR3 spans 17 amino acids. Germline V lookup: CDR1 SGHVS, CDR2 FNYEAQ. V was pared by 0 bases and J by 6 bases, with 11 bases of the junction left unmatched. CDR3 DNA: TGTGCCAGCAGCTTAGCGCGGGGGGCACGGAGTGGGGATACGCAGTATTTT. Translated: CASSLARGARSGDTQYF.

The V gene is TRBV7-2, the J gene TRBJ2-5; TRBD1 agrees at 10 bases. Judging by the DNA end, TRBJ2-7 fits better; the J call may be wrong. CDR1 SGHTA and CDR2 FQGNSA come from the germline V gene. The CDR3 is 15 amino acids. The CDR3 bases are TGTGCCAGCAGCTTTCGGACAGGGGGGTCCTACGAGCAGTACTTC. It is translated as CASSFRTGGSYEQYF.

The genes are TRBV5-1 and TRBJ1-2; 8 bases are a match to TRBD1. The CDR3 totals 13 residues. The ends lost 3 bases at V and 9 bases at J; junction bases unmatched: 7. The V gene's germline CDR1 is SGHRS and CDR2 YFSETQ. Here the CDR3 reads CASSSGQVLSYTF. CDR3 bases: TGCGCCAGCAGCTCGGGACAGGTTTTGAGCTACACCTTC.

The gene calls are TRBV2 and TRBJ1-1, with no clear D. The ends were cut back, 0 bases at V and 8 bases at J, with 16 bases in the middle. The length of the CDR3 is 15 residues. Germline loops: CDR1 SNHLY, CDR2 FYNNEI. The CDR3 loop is CASSEALLGGAEAFF. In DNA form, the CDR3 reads TGTGCCAGCAGTGAAGCACTACTAGGTGGAGCAGAAGCTTTCTTT.

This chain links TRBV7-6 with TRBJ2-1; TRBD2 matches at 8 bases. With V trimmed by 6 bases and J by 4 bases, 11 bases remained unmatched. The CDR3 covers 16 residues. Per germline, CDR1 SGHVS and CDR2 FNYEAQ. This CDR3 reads CASRGRGGGRYNEQFF. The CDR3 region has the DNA TGTGCCAGCAGGGGACGTGGCGGGGGGCGTTACAATGAGCAGTTCTTC. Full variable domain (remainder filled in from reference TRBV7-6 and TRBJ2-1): GAGVSQSPRYKVTKRGQDVALRCDPISGHVSLYWYRQALGQGPEFLTYFNYEAQQDKSGLPNDRFSAERPEGSISTLTIQRTEQRDSAMYRCASRGRGGGRYNEQFFGPGTRLTVL.

As DNA, the CDR3 is TGTGCCAGCAGCGCCCGGACAGGCACTGCCGGCGAGCAGTACGTC. Its protein product is CASSARTGTAGEQYV. The chain joins TRBV7-8 to TRBJ2-7; the match to TRBD1 covers 7 bases. This CDR3 region has 15 residues. The junction had 13 bases not matched to a gene; V was cut back by 5 bases and J by 6 bases. Germline-derived CDR1 and CDR2 are SGHVS and FQNEAQ.

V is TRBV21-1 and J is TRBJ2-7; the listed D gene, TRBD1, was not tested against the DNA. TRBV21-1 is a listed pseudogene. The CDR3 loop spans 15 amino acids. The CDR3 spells CASSKAVRGTDEQYF. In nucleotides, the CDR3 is TGTGCCAGCAGCAAAGCGGTCAGGGGGACTGACGAGCAGTACTTC.

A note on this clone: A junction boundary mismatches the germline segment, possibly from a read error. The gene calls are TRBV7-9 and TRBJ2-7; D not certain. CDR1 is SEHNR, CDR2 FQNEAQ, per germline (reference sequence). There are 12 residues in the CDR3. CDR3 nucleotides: TGTTCCAGCAGCTTAGACGCAGGTGAGCAGTACTTC. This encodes CSSSLDAGEQYF.

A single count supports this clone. The CDR3 nucleotides are TGTGCCAGCAGCTTGGACGGGGTACAAGAGACCCAGTACTTC. Amino acid sequence: CASSLDGVQETQYF. This chain uses TRBV5-4 with TRBJ2-5, with D perhaps matching TRBD2 (5 bases). The length of the CDR3 is 14 residues. Trimming stripped 0 bases from V and 2 bases from J, with 8 bases between. The V gene's germline CDR1 is SGHNT and CDR2 YYREEE (reference sequence). The entire variable domain, with the rest obtained from reference TRBV5-4 and TRBJ2-5, is as follows: ETGVTQSPTHLIKTRGQQVTLRCSSQSGHNTVSWYQQALGQGPQFIFQYYREEENGRGNFPPRFSGLQFPNYSSELNVNALELDDSALYLCASSLDGVQETQYFGPGTRLLVL.

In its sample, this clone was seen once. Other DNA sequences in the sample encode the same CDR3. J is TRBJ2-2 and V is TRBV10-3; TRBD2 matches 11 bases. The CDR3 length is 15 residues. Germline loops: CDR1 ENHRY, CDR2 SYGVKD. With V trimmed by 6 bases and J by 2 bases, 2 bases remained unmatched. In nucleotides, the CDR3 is TGTGCCATCAGCGGGACTAGCGGTAACACCGGGGAGCTGTTTTTT. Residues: CAISGTSGNTGELFF.

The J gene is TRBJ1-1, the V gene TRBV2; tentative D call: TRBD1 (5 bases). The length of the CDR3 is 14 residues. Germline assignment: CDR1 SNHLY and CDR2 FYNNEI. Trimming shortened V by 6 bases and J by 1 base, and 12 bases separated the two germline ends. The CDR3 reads CASSGDGRNTEAFF. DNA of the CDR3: TGTGCCAGCAGCGGGGACGGGAGGAACACTGAAGCTTTCTTT.